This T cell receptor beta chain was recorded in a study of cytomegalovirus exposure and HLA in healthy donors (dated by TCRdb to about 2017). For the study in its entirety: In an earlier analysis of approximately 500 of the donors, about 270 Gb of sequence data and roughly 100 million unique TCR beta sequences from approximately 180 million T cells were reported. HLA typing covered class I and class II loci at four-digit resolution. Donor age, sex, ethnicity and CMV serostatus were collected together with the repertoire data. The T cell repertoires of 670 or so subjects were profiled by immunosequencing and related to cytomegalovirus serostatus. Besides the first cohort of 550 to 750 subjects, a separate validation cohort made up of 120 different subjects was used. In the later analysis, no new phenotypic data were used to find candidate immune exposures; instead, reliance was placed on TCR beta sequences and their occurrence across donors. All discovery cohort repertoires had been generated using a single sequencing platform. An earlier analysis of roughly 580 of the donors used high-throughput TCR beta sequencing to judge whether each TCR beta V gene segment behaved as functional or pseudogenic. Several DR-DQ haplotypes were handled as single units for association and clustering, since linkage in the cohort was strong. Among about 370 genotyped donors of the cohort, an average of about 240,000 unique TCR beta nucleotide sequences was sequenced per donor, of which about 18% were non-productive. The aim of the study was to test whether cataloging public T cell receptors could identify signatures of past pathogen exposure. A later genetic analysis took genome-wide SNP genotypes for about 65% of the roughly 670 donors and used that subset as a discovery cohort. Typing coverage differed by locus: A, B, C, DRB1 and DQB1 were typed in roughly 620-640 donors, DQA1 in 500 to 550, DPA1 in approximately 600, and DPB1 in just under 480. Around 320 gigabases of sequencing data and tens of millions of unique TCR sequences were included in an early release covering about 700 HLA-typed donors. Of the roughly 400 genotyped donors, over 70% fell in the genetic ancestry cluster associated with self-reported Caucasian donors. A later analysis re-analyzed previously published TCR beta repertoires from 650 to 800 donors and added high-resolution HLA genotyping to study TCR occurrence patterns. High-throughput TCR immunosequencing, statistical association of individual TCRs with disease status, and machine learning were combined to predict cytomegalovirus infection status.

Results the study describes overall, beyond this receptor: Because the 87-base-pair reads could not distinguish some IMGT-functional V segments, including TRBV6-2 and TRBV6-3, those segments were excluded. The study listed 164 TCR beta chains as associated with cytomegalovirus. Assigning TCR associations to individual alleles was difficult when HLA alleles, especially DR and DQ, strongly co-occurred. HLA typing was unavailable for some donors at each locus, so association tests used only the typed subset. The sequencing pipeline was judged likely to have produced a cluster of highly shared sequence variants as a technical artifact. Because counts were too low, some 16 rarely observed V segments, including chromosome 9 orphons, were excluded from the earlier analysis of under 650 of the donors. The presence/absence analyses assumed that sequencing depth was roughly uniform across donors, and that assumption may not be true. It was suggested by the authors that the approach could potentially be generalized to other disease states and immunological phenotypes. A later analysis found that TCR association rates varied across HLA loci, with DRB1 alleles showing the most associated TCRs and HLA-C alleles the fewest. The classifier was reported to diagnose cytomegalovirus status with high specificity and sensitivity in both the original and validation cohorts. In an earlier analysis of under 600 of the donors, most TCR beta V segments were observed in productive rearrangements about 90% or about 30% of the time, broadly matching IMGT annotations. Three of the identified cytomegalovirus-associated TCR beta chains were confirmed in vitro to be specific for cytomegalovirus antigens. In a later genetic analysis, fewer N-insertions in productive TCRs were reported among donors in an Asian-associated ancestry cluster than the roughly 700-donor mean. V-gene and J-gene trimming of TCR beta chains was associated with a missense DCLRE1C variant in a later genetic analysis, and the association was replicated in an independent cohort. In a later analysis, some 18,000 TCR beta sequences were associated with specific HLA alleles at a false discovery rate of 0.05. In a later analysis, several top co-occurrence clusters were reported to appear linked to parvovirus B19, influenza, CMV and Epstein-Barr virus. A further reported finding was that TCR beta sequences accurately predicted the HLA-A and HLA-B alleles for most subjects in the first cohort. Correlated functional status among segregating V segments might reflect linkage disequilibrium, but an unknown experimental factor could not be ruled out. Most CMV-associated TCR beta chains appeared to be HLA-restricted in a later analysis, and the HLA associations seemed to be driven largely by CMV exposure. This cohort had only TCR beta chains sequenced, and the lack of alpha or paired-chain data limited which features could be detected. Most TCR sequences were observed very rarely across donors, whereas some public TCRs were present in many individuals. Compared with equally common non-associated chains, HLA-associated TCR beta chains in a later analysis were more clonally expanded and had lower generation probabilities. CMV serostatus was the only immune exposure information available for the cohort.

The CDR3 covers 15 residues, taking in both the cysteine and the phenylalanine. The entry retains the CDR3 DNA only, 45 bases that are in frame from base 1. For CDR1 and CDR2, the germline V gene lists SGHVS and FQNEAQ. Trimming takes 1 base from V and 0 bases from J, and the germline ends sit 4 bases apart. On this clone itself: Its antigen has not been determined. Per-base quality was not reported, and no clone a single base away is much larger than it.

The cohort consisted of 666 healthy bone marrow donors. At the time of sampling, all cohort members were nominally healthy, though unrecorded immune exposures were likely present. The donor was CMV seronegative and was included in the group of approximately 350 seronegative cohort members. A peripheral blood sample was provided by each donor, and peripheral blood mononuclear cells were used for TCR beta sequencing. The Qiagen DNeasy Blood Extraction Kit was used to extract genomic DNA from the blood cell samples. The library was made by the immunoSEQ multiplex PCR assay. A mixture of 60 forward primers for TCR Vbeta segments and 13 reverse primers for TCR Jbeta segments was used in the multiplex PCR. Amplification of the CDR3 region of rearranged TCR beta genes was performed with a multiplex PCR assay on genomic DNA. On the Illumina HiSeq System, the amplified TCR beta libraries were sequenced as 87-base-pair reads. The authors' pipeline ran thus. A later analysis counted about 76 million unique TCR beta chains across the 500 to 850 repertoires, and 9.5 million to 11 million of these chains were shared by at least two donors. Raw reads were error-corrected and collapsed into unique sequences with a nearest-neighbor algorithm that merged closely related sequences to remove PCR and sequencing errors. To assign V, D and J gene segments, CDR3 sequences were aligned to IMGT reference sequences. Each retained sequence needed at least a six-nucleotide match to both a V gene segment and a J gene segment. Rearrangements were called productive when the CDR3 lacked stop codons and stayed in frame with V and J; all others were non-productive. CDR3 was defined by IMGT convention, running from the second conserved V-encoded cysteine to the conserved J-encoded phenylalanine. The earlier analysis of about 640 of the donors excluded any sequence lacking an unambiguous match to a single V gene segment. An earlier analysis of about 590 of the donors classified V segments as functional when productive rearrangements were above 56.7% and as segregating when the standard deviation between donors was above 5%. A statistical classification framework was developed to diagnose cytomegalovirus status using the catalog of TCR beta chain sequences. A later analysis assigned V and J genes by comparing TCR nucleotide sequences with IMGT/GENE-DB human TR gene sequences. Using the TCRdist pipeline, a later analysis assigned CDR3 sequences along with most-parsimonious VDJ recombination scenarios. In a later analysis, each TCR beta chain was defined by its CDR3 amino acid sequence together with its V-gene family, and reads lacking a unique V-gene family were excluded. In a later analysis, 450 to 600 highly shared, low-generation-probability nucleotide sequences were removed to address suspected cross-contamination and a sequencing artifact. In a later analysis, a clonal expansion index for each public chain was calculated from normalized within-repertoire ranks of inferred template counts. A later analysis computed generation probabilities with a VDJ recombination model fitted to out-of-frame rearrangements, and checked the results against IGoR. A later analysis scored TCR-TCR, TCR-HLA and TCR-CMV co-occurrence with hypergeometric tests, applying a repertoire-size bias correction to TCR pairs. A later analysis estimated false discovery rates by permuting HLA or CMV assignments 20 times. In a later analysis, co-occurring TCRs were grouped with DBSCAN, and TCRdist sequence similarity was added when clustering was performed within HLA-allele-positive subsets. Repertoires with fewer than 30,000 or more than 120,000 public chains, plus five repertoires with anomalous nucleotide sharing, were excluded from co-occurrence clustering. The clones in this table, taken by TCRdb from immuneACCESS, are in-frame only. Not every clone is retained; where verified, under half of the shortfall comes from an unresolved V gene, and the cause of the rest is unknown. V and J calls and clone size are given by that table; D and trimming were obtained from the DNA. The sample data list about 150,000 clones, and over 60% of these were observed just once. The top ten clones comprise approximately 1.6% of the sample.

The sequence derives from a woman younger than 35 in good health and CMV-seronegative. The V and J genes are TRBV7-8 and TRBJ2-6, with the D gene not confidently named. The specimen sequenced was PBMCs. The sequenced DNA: TGTGCCAGCAGCTTAGTTATCTCTGGGGCCAACGTCCTGACTTTC. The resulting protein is CASSLVISGANVLTF.